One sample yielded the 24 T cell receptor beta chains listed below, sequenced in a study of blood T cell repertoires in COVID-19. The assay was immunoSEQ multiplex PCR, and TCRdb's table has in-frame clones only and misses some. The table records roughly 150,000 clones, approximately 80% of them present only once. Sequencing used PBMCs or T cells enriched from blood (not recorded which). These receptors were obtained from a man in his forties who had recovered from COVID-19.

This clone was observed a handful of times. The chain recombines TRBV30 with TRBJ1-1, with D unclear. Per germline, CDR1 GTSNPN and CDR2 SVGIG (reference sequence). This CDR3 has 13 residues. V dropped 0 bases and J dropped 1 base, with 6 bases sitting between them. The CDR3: CAWSVRGNTEAFF. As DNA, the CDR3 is TGTGCCTGGAGTGTACGCGGGAACACTGAAGCTTTCTTT.

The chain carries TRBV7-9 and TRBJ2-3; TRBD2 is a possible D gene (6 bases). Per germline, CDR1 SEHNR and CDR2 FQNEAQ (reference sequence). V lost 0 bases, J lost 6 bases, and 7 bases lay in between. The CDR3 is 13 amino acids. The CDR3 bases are TGTGCCAGCAGCTTAGCGGGGAGGGATACGCAGTATTTT. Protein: CASSLAGRDTQYF.

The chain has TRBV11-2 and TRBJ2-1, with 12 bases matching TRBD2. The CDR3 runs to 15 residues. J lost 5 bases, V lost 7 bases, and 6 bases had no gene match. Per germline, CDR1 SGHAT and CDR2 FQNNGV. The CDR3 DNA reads TGTGCCAGCACCAACGGACTAGCGGGGCACAATGAGCAGTTCTTC. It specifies CASTNGLAGHNEQFF.

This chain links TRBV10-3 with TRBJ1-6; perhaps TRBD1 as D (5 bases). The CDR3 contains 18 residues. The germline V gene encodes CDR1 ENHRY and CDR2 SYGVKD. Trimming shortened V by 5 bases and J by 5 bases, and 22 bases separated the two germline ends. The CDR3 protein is CAISKLWAGGSNNSPLHF. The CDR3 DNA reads TGTGCCATCAGTAAACTATGGGCCGGGGGTTCCAATAATTCACCCCTCCACTTT.

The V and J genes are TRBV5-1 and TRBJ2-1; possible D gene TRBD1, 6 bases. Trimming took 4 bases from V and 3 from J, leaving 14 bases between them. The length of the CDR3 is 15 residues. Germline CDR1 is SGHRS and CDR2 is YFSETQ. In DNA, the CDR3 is TGCGCCAGCAGCACCGGGACAACTTTCTACAATGAGCAGTTCTTC. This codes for CASSTGTTFYNEQFF. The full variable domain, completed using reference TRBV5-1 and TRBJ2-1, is KAGVTQTPRYLIKTRGQQVTLSCSPISGHRSVSWYQQTPGQGLQFLFEYFSETQRNKGNFPGRFSGRQFSNSRSEMNVSTLELGDSALYLCASSTGTTFYNEQFFGPGTRLTVL.

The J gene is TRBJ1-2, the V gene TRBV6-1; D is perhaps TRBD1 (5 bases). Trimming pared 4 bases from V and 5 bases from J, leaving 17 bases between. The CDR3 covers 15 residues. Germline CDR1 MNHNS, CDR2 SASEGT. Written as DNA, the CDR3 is TGTGCCAGCAGTGCCAGGGCGGGGCCCATTTATGGCTACACCTTC. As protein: CASSARAGPIYGYTF.

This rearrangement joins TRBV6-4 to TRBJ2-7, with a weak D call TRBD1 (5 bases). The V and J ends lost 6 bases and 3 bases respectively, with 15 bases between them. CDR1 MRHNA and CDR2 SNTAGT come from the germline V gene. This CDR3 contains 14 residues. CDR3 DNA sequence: TGTGCCAGCAGGGGGCCCGACCACCTCTACGAGCAGTACGTC. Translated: CASRGPDHLYEQYV.

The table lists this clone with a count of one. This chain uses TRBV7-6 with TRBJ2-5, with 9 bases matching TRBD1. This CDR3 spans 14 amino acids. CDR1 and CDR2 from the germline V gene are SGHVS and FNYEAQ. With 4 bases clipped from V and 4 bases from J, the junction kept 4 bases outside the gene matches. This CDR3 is CASSYATGGETQYF. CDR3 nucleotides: TGTGCCAGCAGCTATGCGACAGGGGGAGAGACCCAGTACTTC.

CDR3 sequence reads: CASSILDRLSGNTIYF. The CDR3 coding sequence is TGTGCCAGTAGTATCCTTGACAGGCTCTCTGGAAACACCATATATTTT. The chain links TRBV19 to TRBJ1-3; D might be TRBD1 (6 bases). This CDR3 is 16 amino acids long. The germline gives CDR1 LNHDA, CDR2 SQIVND (reference sequence). V lost 3 bases, J lost 0 bases, and 12 bases lay in between.

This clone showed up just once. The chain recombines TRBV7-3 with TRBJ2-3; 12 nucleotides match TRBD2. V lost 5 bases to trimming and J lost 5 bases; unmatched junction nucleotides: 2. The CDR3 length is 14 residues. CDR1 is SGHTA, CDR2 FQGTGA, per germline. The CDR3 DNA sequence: TGTGCCAGCAGCCGACTAGCGGGGGTAGATACGCAGTATTTT. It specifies CASSRLAGVDTQYF.

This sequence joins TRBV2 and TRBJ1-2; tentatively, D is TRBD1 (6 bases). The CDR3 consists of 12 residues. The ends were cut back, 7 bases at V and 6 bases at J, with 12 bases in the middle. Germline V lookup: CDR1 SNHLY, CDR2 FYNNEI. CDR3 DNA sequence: TGTGCCAGCAATAGACCAGGGGATGGCTACACCTTC. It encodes CASNRPGDGYTF.

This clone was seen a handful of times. CDR3 protein: CAISESTGGSSPLHF. In DNA form, the CDR3 reads TGTGCCATCAGTGAGTCGACAGGGGGCTCTTCACCCCTCCACTTT. The J gene is TRBJ1-6, the V gene TRBV10-3, with TRBD1 matching over 10 bases. Germline values: CDR1 ENHRY, CDR2 SYGVKD. The CDR3 is made up of 15 amino acids. V gave up 0 bases and J gave up 9 bases; unmatched junction bases: 2.

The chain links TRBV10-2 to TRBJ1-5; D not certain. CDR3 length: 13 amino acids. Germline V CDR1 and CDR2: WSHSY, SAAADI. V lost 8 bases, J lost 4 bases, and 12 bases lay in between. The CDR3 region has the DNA TGCGCCAGCGCATCCCGGGAGAATCAGCCCCAGCATTTT. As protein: CASASRENQPQHF.

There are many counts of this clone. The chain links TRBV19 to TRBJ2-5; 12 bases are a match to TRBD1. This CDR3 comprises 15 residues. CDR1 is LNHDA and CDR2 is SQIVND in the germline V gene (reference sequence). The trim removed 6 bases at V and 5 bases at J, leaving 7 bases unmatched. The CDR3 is CASRAGTGGGETQYF. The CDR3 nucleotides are TGTGCCAGTAGGGCCGGGACAGGGGGCGGTGAGACCCAGTACTTC.

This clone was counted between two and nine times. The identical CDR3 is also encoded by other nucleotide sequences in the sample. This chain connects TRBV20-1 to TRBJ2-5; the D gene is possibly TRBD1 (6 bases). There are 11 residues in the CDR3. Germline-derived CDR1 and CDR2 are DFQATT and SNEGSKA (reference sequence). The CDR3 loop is CSATGGETQYF. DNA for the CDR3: TGCAGCGCGACAGGCGGGGAGACCCAGTACTTC.

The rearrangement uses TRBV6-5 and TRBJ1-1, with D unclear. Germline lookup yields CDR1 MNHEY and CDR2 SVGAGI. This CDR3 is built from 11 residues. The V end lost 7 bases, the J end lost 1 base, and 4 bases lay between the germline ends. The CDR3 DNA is TGTGCCAGCACCCAGAACACTGAAGCTTTCTTT. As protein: CASTQNTEAFF.

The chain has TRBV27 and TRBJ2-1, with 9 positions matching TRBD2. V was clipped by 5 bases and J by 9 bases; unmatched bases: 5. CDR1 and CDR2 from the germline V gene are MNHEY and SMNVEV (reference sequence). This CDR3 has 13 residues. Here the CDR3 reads CASSAGTSSEQFF. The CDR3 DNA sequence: TGTGCCAGCAGTGCGGGGACTAGCAGTGAGCAGTTCTTC.

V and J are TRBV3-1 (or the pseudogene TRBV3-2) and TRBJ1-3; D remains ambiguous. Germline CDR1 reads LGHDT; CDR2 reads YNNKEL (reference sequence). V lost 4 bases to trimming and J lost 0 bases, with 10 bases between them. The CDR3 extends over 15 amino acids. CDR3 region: CASSPGSNSGNTIYF. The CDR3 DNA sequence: TGTGCCAGCAGCCCCGGGTCCAACTCTGGAAACACCATATATTTT.

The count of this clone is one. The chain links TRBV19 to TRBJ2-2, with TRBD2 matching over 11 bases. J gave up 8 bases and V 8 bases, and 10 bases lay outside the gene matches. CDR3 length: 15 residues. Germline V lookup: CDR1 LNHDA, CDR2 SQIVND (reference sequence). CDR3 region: CASFGTSGPEGELFF. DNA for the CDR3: TGTGCCAGTTTTGGGACTAGCGGACCTGAGGGGGAGCTGTTTTTT. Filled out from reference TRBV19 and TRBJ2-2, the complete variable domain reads DGGITQSPKYLFRKEGQNVTLSCEQNLNHDAMYWYRQDPGQGLRLIYYSQIVNDFQKGDIAEGYSVSREKKESFPLTVTSAQKNPTAFYLCASFGTSGPEGELFFGEGSRLTVL.

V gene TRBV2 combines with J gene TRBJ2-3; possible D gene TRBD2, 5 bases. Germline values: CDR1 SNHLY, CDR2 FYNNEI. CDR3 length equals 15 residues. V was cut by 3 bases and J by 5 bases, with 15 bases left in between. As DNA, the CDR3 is TGTGCCAGCAGTGATGGAAAACTAGACGAAGATACGCAGTATTTT. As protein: CASSDGKLDEDTQYF.

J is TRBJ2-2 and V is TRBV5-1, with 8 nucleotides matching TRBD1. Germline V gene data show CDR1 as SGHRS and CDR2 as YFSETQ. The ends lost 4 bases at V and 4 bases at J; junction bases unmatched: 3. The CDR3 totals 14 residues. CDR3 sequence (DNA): TGCGCCAGCAGCCCGGACAGGGTCACCGGGGAGCTGTTTTTT. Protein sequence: CASSPDRVTGELFF.

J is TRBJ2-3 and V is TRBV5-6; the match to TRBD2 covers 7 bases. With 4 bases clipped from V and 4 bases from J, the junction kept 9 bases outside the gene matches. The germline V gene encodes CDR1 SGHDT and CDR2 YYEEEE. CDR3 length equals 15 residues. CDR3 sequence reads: CASSQNGLGADTQYF. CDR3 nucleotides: TGTGCCAGCAGCCAGAACGGACTAGGGGCAGATACGCAGTATTTT.

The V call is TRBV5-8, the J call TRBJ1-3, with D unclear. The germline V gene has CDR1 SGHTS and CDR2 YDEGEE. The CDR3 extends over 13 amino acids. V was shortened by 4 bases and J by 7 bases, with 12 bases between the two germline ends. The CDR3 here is CASSMRGLNTIYF. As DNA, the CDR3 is TGTGCCAGCAGCATGCGAGGACTTAACACCATATATTTT.

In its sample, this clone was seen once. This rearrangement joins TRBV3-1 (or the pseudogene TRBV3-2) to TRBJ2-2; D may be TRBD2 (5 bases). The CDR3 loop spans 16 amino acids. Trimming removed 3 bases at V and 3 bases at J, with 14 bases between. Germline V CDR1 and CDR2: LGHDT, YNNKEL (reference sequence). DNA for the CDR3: TGTGCCAGCAGCCAGGAACGGACTGCATACACCGGGGAGCTGTTTTTT. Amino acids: CASSQERTAYTGELFF.